The text below deals with one T cell receptor (beta chain). Its matching antigen is unknown. The CDR3 contains 17 residues. The germline V gene encodes CDR1 SGHDN and CDR2 FVKESK. Trimming cost V 0 bases and J 3 bases, with 16 bases left between them. This specimen belongs to a study of T cell responses to AZD1222 COVID-19 vaccine. Study results and caveats: Only after the peak T cell response were repertoires sampled. Among spike-specific TCRs, nearly half reportedly target unmutated variant regions. Dominant CD4 TCR responses targeted spike regions 160-218 and 743-854. It was only six AZD1222 recipients who were seropositive at baseline.

TCRdb's table, derived via immunoSEQ multiplex PCR, lists solely in-frame clones and lacks some. The data contain fewer than 120,000 clones, roughly 90% of them singletons. Sequencing was performed on peripheral blood, taken on day 0 of AZD1222 vaccination. The chain is built from TRBV14 and TRBJ2-3; no firm D call. This TCR came from an adult in good health. In nucleotides, the CDR3 is TGTGCCAGCAGCCAAGAAGTGTTAGTAAGGAGTACAGATACGCAGTATTTT. As protein: CASSQEVLVRSTDTQYF.